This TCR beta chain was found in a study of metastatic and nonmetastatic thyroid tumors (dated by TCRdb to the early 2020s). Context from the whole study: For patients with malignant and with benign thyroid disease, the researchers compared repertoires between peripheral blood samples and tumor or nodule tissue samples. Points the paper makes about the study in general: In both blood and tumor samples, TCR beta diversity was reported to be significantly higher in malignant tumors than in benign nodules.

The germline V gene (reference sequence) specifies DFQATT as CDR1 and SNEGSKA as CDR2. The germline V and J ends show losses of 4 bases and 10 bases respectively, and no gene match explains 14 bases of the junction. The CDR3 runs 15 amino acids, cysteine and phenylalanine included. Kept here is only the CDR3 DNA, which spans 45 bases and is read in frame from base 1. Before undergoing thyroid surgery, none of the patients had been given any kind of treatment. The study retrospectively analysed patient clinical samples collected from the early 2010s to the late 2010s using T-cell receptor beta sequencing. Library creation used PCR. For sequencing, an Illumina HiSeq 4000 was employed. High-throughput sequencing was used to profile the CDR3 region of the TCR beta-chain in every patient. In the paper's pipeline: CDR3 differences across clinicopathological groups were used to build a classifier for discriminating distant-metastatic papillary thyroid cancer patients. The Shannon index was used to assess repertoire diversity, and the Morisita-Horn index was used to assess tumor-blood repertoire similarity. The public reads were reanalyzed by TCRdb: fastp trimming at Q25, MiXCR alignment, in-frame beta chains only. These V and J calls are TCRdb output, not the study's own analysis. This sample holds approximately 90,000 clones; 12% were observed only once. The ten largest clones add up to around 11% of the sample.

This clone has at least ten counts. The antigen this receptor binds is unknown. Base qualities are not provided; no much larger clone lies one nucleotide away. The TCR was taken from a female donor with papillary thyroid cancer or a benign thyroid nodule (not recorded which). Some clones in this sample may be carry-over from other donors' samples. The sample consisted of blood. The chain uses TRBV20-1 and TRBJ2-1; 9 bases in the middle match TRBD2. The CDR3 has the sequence CSATEREDIRVEQFF. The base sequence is TGCAGTGCTACTGAGCGGGAGGATATTAGGGTGGAGCAGTTCTTC.